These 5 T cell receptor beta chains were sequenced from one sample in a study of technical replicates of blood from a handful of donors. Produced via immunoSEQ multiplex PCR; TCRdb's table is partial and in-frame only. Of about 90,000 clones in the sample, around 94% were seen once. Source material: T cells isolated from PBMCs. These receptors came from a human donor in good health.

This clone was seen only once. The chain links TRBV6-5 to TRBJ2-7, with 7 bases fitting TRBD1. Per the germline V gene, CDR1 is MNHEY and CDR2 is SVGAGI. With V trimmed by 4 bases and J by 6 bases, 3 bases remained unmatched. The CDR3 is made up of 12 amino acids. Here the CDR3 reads CASSSHRGEQYF. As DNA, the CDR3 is TGTGCCAGCAGTTCCCACAGGGGCGAGCAGTACTTC.

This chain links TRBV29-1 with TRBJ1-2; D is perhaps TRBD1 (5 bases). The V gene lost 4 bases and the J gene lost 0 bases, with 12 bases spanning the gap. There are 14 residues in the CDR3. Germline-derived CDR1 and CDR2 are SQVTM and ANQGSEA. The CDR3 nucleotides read TGCAGCGTTGGATGGGGGGATGCTAACTATGGCTACACCTTC. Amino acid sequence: CSVGWGDANYGYTF.

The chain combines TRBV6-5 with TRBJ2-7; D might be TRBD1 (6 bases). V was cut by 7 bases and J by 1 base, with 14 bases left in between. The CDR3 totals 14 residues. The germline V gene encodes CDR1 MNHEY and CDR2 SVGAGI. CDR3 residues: CASTARGQSYEQYF. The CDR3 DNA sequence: TGTGCCAGCACTGCCCGAGGACAGTCCTACGAGCAGTACTTC.

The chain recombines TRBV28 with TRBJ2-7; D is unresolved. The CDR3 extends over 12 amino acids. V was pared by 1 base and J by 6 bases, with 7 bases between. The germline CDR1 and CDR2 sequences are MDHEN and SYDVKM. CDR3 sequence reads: CASSLFMAEQYF. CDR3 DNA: TGTGCCAGCAGTTTATTCATGGCCGAGCAGTACTTC. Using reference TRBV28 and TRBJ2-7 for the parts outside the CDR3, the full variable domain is DVKVTQSSRYLVKRTGEKVFLECVQDMDHENMFWYRQDPGLGLRLIYFSYDVKMKEKGDIPEGYSVSREKKERFSLILESASTNQTSMYLCASSLFMAEQYFGPGTRLTVT.

CDR3 nucleotide sequence: TGTGCCAGCAGCTCCAGCGGCGCTGAGCAGTTCTTC. Protein: CASSSSGAEQFF. The gene calls are TRBV27 and TRBJ2-1; possibly TRBD2 for D (5 bases). Between the trimmed V and J ends, which lost 6 bases and 9 bases, there was a span of 12 bases. Germline assignment: CDR1 MNHEY and CDR2 SMNVEV (reference sequence). CDR3 size: 12 residues.